Shown below are 24 T cell receptor beta chains from a single sample sequenced in a study of shared clonotypes between healthy human individuals. Naive CD8 cells comprised CD45RO-negative, CCR7-positively selected cells, excluding terminally differentiated effector memory CD45RA+ cells. The method was immunoSEQ multiplex PCR; TCRdb's version includes in-frame clones alone and lacks a portion of them. The sample carries some 580,000 clones, about 98% recorded once. What was sequenced was naive CD8+ T cells sorted from blood. The receptors were sampled from a man in his thirties or forties in good health.

J is TRBJ2-7 and V is TRBV5-4, with TRBD1 matching over 7 bases. The length of the CDR3 is 13 residues. V was clipped by 3 bases and J by 2 bases; unmatched bases: 2. CDR1 and CDR2 (germline): SGHNT, YYREEE (reference sequence). CDR3 in DNA: TGTGCCAGCAGCTCCAGGGGGACCTACGAGCAGTACTTC. Protein product: CASSSRGTYEQYF.

V gene TRBV7-8 combines with J gene TRBJ2-5; D is undetermined. The CDR3 is 15 residues long. The ends were cut back, 1 base at V and 6 bases at J, with 15 bases in the middle. Germline values: CDR1 SGHVS, CDR2 FQNEAQ. The DNA of the CDR3 is TGTGCCAGCAGCTTAGTACCCCTACAAAAACAGACCCAGTACTTC. It codes for CASSLVPLQKQTQYF. The full variable domain, with the rest looked up from reference TRBV7-8 and TRBJ2-5, is GAGVSQSPRYKVAKRGQDVALRCDPISGHVSLFWYQQALGQGPEFLTYFQNEAQLDKSGLPSDRFFAERPEGSVSTLKIQRTQQEDSAVYLCASSLVPLQKQTQYFGPGTRLLVL.

As concerns this clone: Distinct nucleotide sequences in the sample also encode this CDR3. This chain connects TRBV5-1 to TRBJ2-7; D gene uncertain. Germline V gives CDR1 SGHRS, CDR2 YFSETQ. The V gene lost 0 bases and the J gene lost 1 base, with 5 bases spanning the gap. This CDR3 region has 13 residues. The chain's CDR3 is CASSLGASYEQYF. CDR3 coding DNA: TGCGCCAGCAGCTTGGGAGCTTCCTACGAGCAGTACTTC.

The V gene is TRBV11-2, the J gene TRBJ2-7; 8 positions agree with TRBD1. The germline gives CDR1 SGHAT, CDR2 FQNNGV. This CDR3 contains 15 residues. The junction had 9 bases not matched to a gene; V was cut back by 5 bases and J by 3 bases. DNA for the CDR3: TGTGCCAGCAGCCCCCGGGACAGGCCGATCTACGAGCAGTACTTC. Its translation: CASSPRDRPIYEQYF.

The CDR3 loop is CASSLWTGANVLTF. The DNA for the CDR3 is TGTGCCAGCAGTTTGTGGACAGGGGCCAACGTCCTGACTTTC. J is TRBJ2-6 and V is TRBV28; D is possibly TRBD1 (5 bases). The CDR3 runs 14 residues. Trimming stripped 3 bases from V and 4 bases from J, with 7 bases between. Germline assignment: CDR1 MDHEN and CDR2 SYDVKM.

This clone was counted once. The chain recombines TRBV10-3 with TRBJ2-3; TRBD1 aligns across 7 bases. Germline CDR1 reads ENHRY; CDR2 reads SYGVKD. This CDR3 is 18 amino acids long. J lost 0 bases, V lost 4 bases, and 13 bases had no gene match. The CDR3 nucleotides are TGTGCCATCAGTGGGTCCTTCGAGGGGACAGCTAGCACAGATACGCAGTATTTT. It yields the protein CAISGSFEGTASTDTQYF.

The chain has TRBV27 and TRBJ2-1, with 8 bases identical to TRBD2. The CDR3 is made up of 12 amino acids. Trimming took 7 bases from V and 10 from J; bases not matched to a gene: 6. Germline V gives CDR1 MNHEY, CDR2 SMNVEV (reference sequence). Written as DNA, the CDR3 is TGTGCCAGCATGAGGGGCGGGGGGGAGCAGTTCTTC. Translating gives CASMRGGGEQFF.

This sequence joins TRBV11-2 and TRBJ2-7; D unclear. V gave up 5 bases and J gave up 4 bases, with 9 bases separating them. The V gene's germline CDR1 is SGHAT and CDR2 FQNNGV. CDR3 size: 12 residues. The CDR3 region is CASSRGWYEQYF. The DNA for the CDR3 is TGTGCCAGCAGCCGAGGTTGGTACGAGCAGTACTTC.

V usage is TRBV19 and J usage is TRBJ2-7; 8 positions agree with TRBD2. The CDR3 covers 15 residues. Germline V lookup: CDR1 LNHDA, CDR2 SQIVND (reference sequence). V shed 6 bases and J 0 bases; nucleotides not matched to a gene: 7. The CDR3: CASRDASGYSYEQYF. In nucleotides, the CDR3 is TGTGCCAGTAGGGATGCTAGCGGGTACTCCTACGAGCAGTACTTC.

This rearrangement joins TRBV27 to TRBJ2-1; D might be TRBD2 (6 bases). This CDR3 contains 15 residues. V was clipped by 6 bases and J by 0 bases, with 12 bases between them. The germline V gene has CDR1 MNHEY and CDR2 SMNVEV (reference sequence). DNA of the CDR3: TGTGCCAGCAGCGTAGCGGCCGCCTCCTACAATGAGCAGTTCTTC. It encodes CASSVAAASYNEQFF.

The chain joins TRBV7-6 to TRBJ2-3, with 10 bases matching TRBD2. CDR3 length: 20 amino acids. V gave up 5 bases and J gave up 2 bases; unmatched junction bases: 19. Germline V CDR1 and CDR2: SGHVS, FNYEAQ. The CDR3 region is CASSTDKGETSGLDTDTQYF. CDR3 sequence (DNA): TGTGCCAGCAGCACCGATAAAGGGGAGACTAGCGGGCTTGACACAGATACGCAGTATTTT.

Notes on this clone: The same CDR3 is also encoded by other DNA sequences in this sample. The chain employs TRBV27 and TRBJ2-7; 7 nucleotides agree with TRBD2. The CDR3 sequence is 13 residues long. Germline-derived CDR1 and CDR2 are MNHEY and SMNVEV (reference sequence). V gave up 4 bases and J gave up 3 bases; unmatched junction bases: 3. The CDR3: CASSYASGYEQYF. The CDR3, as DNA: TGTGCCAGCAGTTATGCTAGCGGCTACGAGCAGTACTTC.

Remarks on this clone: The sample contains more than one DNA sequence encoding this CDR3. The chain links TRBV27 to TRBJ2-1; possibly TRBD2 for D (6 bases). Per germline, CDR1 MNHEY and CDR2 SMNVEV (reference sequence). The CDR3 has 14 amino acids. V dropped 5 bases and J dropped 0 bases, with 8 bases sitting between them. The CDR3 spells CASSGGSSYNEQFF. As DNA, the CDR3 is TGTGCCAGCAGTGGAGGGAGCTCCTACAATGAGCAGTTCTTC.

V and J are TRBV6-6 and TRBJ2-1; 12 nucleotides match TRBD2. V lost 0 bases, J lost 15 bases, and 9 bases stayed unmatched. The germline V gene encodes CDR1 MNHNY and CDR2 SVGAGI (reference sequence). The CDR3 runs to 15 residues. CDR3 residues: CASSYSTSGRTEVFF. CDR3 sequence (DNA): TGTGCCAGCAGTTACTCTACTAGCGGGAGGACGGAGGTGTTCTTC.

V and J are TRBV25-1 and TRBJ2-1; maybe TRBD1 (6 bases). V was pared by 4 bases and J by 8 bases, with 12 bases between. The germline V gene has CDR1 MGHDK and CDR2 SYGVNS. This CDR3 comprises 13 residues. The CDR3, as DNA: TGTGCCAGCAGTGGGTCCGAGGGGGATGAGCAGTTCTTC. Protein sequence: CASSGSEGDEQFF.

This chain links TRBV7-9 with TRBJ2-7, with D maybe TRBD1 (5 bases). Germline V lookup: CDR1 SEHNR, CDR2 FQNEAQ (reference sequence). The CDR3 length is 14 residues. Deletions cut 5 bases from V and 2 bases from J, with 13 bases between. CDR3 bases: TGTGCCAGCAGCCCGGTAGACAGAACCTACGAGCAGTACTTC. This translates into CASSPVDRTYEQYF.

In regard to this clone: This sample includes further DNA sequences coding for the same CDR3. This chain uses TRBV27 with TRBJ2-7, with 9 bases matching TRBD1. Looked up from germline, CDR1 is MNHEY and CDR2 is SMNVEV (reference sequence). This CDR3 region has 15 residues. The ends lost 3 bases at V and 3 bases at J; junction bases unmatched: 6. CDR3 nucleotide sequence: TGTGCCAGCAGTTTGTCGGGACAGGGAGACTACGAGCAGTACTTC. Protein sequence: CASSLSGQGDYEQYF.

This sequence joins TRBV4-2 and TRBJ2-1; D is unclear. The V end was cut by 1 base, the J end by 0 bases, with 13 bases between. Germline V gene data show CDR1 as LGHNA and CDR2 as YNFKEQ. The CDR3 is 17 amino acids. Here the CDR3 reads CASSQVVWSSSYNEQFF. In DNA form, the CDR3 reads TGTGCCAGCAGCCAAGTGGTCTGGAGCTCCTCCTACAATGAGCAGTTCTTC.

V usage is TRBV29-1 and J usage is TRBJ2-1; 8 bases are shared with TRBD1. The CDR3 contains 14 residues. Germline values: CDR1 SQVTM, CDR2 ANQGSEA. V lost 4 bases to trimming and J lost 6 bases; unmatched junction nucleotides: 8. Here the CDR3 DNA reads TGCAGCGTTGCCTTGACAGGGGTCCGCAATGAGCAGTTCTTC. Amino acids: CSVALTGVRNEQFF.

In DNA, the CDR3 is TGTGCCAGCAGTCTCGATTTGGGGGCTAATGAAAAACTGTTTTTT. Translation: CASSLDLGANEKLFF. This rearrangement joins TRBV28 to TRBJ1-4; perhaps TRBD1 as D (5 bases). This CDR3 spans 15 amino acids. Germline-derived CDR1 and CDR2 are MDHEN and SYDVKM. Trimming removed 5 bases at V and 3 bases at J, with 13 bases between. The full variable domain, completed using reference TRBV28 and TRBJ1-4, is DVKVTQSSRYLVKRTGEKVFLECVQDMDHENMFWYRQDPGLGLRLIYFSYDVKMKEKGDIPEGYSVSREKKERFSLILESASTNQTSMYLCASSLDLGANEKLFFGSGTQLSVL.

The chain uses TRBV29-1 and TRBJ2-1; D remains ambiguous. With 0 bases removed from V and 4 bases from J, the gap between germline ends came to 10 bases. The length of the CDR3 is 14 residues. Looked up from germline, CDR1 is SQVTM and CDR2 is ANQGSEA. Written as DNA, the CDR3 is TGCAGCGTTGAAGAAGCCTCGTTATACAATGAGCAGTTCTTC. Encoded protein: CSVEEASLYNEQFF.

The chain recombines TRBV27 with TRBJ2-1; possibly TRBD2 for D (6 bases). Deletions cut 3 bases from V and 4 bases from J, with 7 bases between. Germline V lookup: CDR1 MNHEY, CDR2 SMNVEV (reference sequence). There are 13 residues in the CDR3. The CDR3 bases are TGTGCCAGCAGTTTTGGGGGGTACAATGAGCAGTTCTTC. Translated, it gives CASSFGGYNEQFF.

The chain recombines TRBV5-7 with TRBJ1-5, with D perhaps TRBD1 (5 bases). TRBV5-7 is assigned to the ORF class and has an uncertain function. V was clipped by 2 bases and J by 7 bases, with 16 bases between them. The CDR3 has 15 amino acids. The DNA of the CDR3 is TGTGCCAGCAGCTTCGGCAGGGTGATAGGCCAGCCCCAGCATTTT. It encodes CASSFGRVIGQPQHF.

Only a few counts were recorded for this clone. The V gene is TRBV2, the J gene TRBJ1-1; D is undetermined. CDR1 is SNHLY and CDR2 is FYNNEI in the germline V gene. The V and J ends lost 2 bases and 11 bases respectively, with 18 bases between them. This CDR3 region has 14 residues. This CDR3 is CASSERPVGSGAFF. CDR3 DNA: TGTGCCAGCAGTGAAAGGCCGGTCGGGTCGGGGGCTTTCTTT.